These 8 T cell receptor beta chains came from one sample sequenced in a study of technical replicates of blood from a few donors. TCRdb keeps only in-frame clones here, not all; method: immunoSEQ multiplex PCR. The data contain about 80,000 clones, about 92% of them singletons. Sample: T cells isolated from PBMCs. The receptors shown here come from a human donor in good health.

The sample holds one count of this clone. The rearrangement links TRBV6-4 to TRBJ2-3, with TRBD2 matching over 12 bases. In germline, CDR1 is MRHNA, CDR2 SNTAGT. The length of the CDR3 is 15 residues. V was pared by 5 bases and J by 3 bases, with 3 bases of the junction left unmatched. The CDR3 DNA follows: TGTGCCAGCAGTCGACTAGCGGGAGATACAGATACGCAGTATTTT. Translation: CASSRLAGDTDTQYF.

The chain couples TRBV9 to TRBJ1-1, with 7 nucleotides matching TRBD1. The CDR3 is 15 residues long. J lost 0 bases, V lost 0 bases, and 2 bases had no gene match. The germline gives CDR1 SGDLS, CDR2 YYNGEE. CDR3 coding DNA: TGTGCCAGCAGCGTAGGGGACAGCTTGAACACTGAAGCTTTCTTT. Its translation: CASSVGDSLNTEAFF.

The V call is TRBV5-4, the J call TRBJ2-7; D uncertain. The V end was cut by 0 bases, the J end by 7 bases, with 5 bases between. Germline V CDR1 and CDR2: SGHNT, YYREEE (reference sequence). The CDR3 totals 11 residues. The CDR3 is CASSLAQEQYF. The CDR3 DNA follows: TGTGCCAGCAGCTTGGCACAGGAGCAGTACTTC.

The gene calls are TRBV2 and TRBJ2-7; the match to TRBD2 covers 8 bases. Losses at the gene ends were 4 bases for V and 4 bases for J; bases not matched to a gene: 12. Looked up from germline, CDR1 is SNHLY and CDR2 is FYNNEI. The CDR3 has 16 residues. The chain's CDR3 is CASSVIAGGLVYEQYF. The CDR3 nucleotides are TGTGCCAGCAGTGTCATCGCGGGGGGATTAGTGTACGAGCAGTACTTC.

Here the CDR3 DNA reads TGTGCCAGCAGCGTAGCAGGACTAGCGATGGGTGAGCAGTTCTTC. Protein: CASSVAGLAMGEQFF. V is TRBV11-2 and J is TRBJ2-1, with 9 bases matching TRBD2. This CDR3 has 15 residues. Per germline, CDR1 SGHAT and CDR2 FQNNGV. The trim removed 5 bases at V and 9 bases at J, leaving 11 bases unmatched.

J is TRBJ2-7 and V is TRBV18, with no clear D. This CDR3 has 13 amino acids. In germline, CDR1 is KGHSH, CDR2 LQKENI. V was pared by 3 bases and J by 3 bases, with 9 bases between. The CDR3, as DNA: TGTGCCAGCTCACCGGAGAGGATCTACGAGCAGTACTTC. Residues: CASSPERIYEQYF.

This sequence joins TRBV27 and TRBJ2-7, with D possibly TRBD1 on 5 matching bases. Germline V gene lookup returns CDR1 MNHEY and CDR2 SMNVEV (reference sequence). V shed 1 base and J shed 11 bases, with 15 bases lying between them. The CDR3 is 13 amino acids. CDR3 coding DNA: TGTGCCAGCAGTTTATACCAGGGTGTGAGTGAGTACTTC. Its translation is CASSLYQGVSEYF.

Here the CDR3 reads CASSLFSGNTEAFF. DNA for the CDR3: TGTGCCAGCAGTTTATTCAGCGGTAACACTGAAGCTTTCTTT. The rearrangement uses TRBV28 and TRBJ1-1; D gene ambiguous. With 1 base removed from V and 2 bases from J, the gap between germline ends came to 8 bases. Germline V CDR1 and CDR2: MDHEN, SYDVKM. There are 14 residues in the CDR3. Filled out from reference TRBV28 and TRBJ1-1, the complete variable domain reads DVKVTQSSRYLVKRTGEKVFLECVQDMDHENMFWYRQDPGLGLRLIYFSYDVKMKEKGDIPEGYSVSREKKERFSLILESASTNQTSMYLCASSLFSGNTEAFFGQGTRLTVV.